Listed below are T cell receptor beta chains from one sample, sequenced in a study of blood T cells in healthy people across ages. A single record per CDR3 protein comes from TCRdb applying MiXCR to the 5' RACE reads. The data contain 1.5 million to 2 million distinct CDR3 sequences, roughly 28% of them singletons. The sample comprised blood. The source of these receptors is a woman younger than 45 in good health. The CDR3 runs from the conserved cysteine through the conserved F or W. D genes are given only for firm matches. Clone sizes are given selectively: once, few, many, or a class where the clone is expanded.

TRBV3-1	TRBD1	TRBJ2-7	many	CASRNWDSIVDEQYF	TGTGCCAGCAGAAATTGGGACAGCATTGTGGACGAGCAGTACTTC
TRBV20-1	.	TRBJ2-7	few	CSASEFQTYEQYF	TGCAGTGCTAGTGAGTTCCAGACCTACGAGCAGTACTTC
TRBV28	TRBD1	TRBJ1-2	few	CASSPGTGATYGYTF	TGTGCCAGCAGCCCCGGGACAGGGGCAACCTATGGCTACACCTTC
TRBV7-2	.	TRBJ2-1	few	CASSKTRRVEQFF	TGTGCCAGCAGCAAGACCAGAAGAGTTGAGCAGTTCTTC
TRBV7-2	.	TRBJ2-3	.	CASSLGRVRGDTQYF	TGTGCCAGCAGCTTAGGCAGGGTGAGGGGAGATACGCAGTATTTT
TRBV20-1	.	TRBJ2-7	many	CSASRRVEYEQYF	TGCAGTGCTAGCCGCAGGGTGGAGTACGAGCAGTACTTC
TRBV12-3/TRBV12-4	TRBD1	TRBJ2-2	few	CASSAGTGVIRTGELFF	TGTGCCAGCAGTGCCGGGACAGGGGTTATAAGGACCGGGGAGCTGTTTTTT
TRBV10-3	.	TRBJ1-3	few	CAISSGAHLNTIYF	TGTGCCATCAGTTCAGGGGCTCACCTAAACACCATATATTTT
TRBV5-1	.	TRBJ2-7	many	CASSLVGVPLEQYF	TGCGCCAGCAGCTTGGTGGGGGTCCCCCTCGAGCAGTACTTC
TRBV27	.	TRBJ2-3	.	CASSAGRPGSTDTQYF	TGTGCCAGCAGTGCGGGCCGGCCCGGGAGCACAGATACGCAGTATTTT
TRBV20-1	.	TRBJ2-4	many	CSATGVGNIQYF	TGCAGTGCTACCGGGGTTGGCAACATTCAGTACTTC
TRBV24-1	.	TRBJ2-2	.	CATSDSPRGGTGELFF	TGTGCCACCAGTGATTCCCCCAGGGGAGGGACCGGGGAGCTGTTTTTT
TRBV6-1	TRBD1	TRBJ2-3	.	CASSATGVVDTQYF	TGTGCCAGCAGTGCGACAGGGGTAGTCGATACGCAGTATTTT
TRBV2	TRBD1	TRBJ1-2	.	CASSEALRDRGGGYTF	TGTGCCAGCAGTGAAGCGCTTCGTGACAGGGGTGGTGGCTACACCTTC
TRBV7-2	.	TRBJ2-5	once	CASSYPLGGRYYEWYF	TGTGCCAGCAGCTACCCCTTGGGGGGAAGATACTACGAGTGGTACTTC
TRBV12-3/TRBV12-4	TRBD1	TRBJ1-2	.	CASSVTLGQGNYGYTF	TGTGCCAGCAGCGTCACCTTAGGACAGGGCAACTATGGCTACACCTTC
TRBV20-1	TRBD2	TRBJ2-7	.	CSAPGLADNYEQYF	TGCAGTGCTCCTGGACTAGCGGATAACTACGAGCAGTACTTC
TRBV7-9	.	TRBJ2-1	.	CASSLAEGLKFF	TGTGCCAGCAGCTTAGCGGAGGGACTCAAGTTCTTC
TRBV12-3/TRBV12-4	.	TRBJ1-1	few	CASRPYYPTVNTEAFF	TGTGCCAGCAGGCCTTACTATCCGACAGTGAACACTGAAGCTTTCTTT
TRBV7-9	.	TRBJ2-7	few	CASRWGSYEQYF	TGTGCCAGCAGATGGGGCTCCTACGAGCAGTACTTC
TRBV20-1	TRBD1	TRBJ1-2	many	CSARDRTGYGYTF	TGCAGTGCTAGAGACCGGACAGGGTATGGCTACACCTTC
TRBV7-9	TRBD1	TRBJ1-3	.	CASSLRDSTRNTIYF	TGTGCCAGCAGCTTAAGGGACAGTACTCGGAACACCATATATTTT
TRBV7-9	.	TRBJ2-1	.	CASKTSGWAYNEQFF	TGTGCCAGCAAAACGAGCGGGTGGGCCTACAATGAGCAGTTCTTC
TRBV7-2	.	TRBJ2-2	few	CASSPSGIGELFF	TGTGCCAGCAGCCCGTCGGGGATCGGGGAGCTGTTTTTT
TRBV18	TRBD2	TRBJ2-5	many	CASSPGRGPQETQYF	TGTGCCAGCTCACCAGGGAGGGGACCTCAAGAGACCCAGTACTTC
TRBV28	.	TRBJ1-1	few	CASSLLDRNTEAFF	TGTGCCAGCAGTTTATTGGACAGGAACACTGAAGCTTTCTTT
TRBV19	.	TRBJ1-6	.	CASLPTGSNNSPLHF	TGTGCCAGTCTTCCGACGGGTAGCAATAATTCACCCCTCCACTTT
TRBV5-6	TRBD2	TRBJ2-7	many	CASSSGVAPYEQYF	TGTGCCAGCAGCAGCGGGGTAGCCCCATACGAGCAGTACTTC
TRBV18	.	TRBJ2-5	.	CASSLQKTQYF	TGTGCCAGCTCTCTTCAAAAGACCCAGTACTTC